These 18 T cell receptor beta chains originate from one sample sequenced in a study of blood T cells in healthy people across ages. With a J-beta primer mix and a sample-barcoded 5' primer, a second PCR ran about 7 to 12 cycles. TCRdb re-analysed the 5' RACE reads in MiXCR, keeping a single row per CDR3 protein. Of about 2 million distinct CDR3 sequences listed, 40% to 55% were seen once; the top ten hold roughly 2.1%. Sequencing used blood. These receptors all stem from a woman aged 40 to 50 in good health.

This clonotype was observed a single time. The chain is built from TRBV5-8 and TRBJ2-5, with TRBD1 matching 7 bases. The trim removed 5 bases at V and 2 bases at J, leaving 6 bases unmatched. Germline V gene sequence: CDR1 SGHTS, CDR2 YDEGEE. The CDR3 runs 14 residues. CDR3 nucleotide sequence: TGTGCCAGCAGACCGACAGGGAAGCAAGAGACCCAGTACTTC. This translates into CASRPTGKQETQYF. Full variable domain (remainder filled in from reference TRBV5-8 and TRBJ2-5): EAGVTQSPTHLIKTRGQQATLRCSPISGHTSVYWYQQALGLGLQFLLWYDEGEERNRGNFPPRFSGRQFPNYSSELNVNALELEDSALYLCASRPTGKQETQYFGPGTRLLVL.

The chain links TRBV7-2 to TRBJ2-1; possibly TRBD1 or TRBD2 for D (5 bases each). Germline V gene data show CDR1 as SGHTA and CDR2 as FQGNSA. This CDR3 has 15 amino acids. Between the trimmed V and J ends, which lost 3 bases and 8 bases, there was a span of 17 bases. The CDR3 is CASSLVGVSRDEQFF. CDR3 nucleotide sequence: TGTGCCAGCAGCTTGGTGGGGGTTAGCCGGGATGAGCAGTTCTTC.

This clonotype has more than one count but fewer than ten. The V call is TRBV4-2, the J call TRBJ2-3; D gene unclear. V lost 3 bases and J 3 bases, leaving 22 bases between the germline ends. In germline, CDR1 is LGHNA, CDR2 YNFKEQ. The CDR3 has 18 amino acids. The CDR3 coding sequence is TGTGCCAGCAGCCAGGTCTTTGGGGATAAAGGTGGAACAGATACGCAGTATTTT. Its protein is CASSQVFGDKGGTDTQYF.

In DNA, the CDR3 is TGCAGTGCTAGAGAGACGGGCCTCAACTATGGCTACACCTTC. It is translated as CSARETGLNYGYTF. This chain joins TRBV20-1 and TRBJ1-2; D gene unclear. Germline V gene lookup returns CDR1 DFQATT and CDR2 SNEGSKA (reference sequence). CDR3 size: 14 residues. Trimming cost V 0 bases and J 2 bases, with 10 bases left between them.

This clonotype was seen only a few times. This chain joins TRBV4-1 and TRBJ1-2, with D possibly being TRBD1 (5 bases). The germline V gene has CDR1 MGHRA and CDR2 YSYEKL. The V end lost 1 base, the J end lost 5 bases, and 17 bases lay between the germline ends. There are 16 residues in the CDR3. This CDR3 is CASSQGPGPDFYGYTF. The CDR3 region has the DNA TGCGCCAGCAGCCAAGGTCCGGGGCCGGACTTTTATGGCTACACCTTC.

In this sample, this clonotype turned up a few times. The chain is built from TRBV12-5 and TRBJ2-7; 10 bases fit TRBD1. The germline CDR1 and CDR2 sequences are LGHNT and FRNRAP. The CDR3 has 20 amino acids. Losses at the gene ends were 3 bases for V and 0 bases for J; bases not matched to a gene: 17. CDR3 residues: CASGFPTRDRGREYSYEQYF. The DNA for the CDR3 is TGTGCTAGTGGTTTTCCAACGAGGGACAGGGGCCGAGAATACTCCTACGAGCAGTACTTC.

V gene TRBV18 combines with J gene TRBJ2-1; possible D gene TRBD1, 5 bases. In germline, CDR1 is KGHSH, CDR2 LQKENI. Between the trimmed V and J ends, which lost 6 bases and 6 bases, there was a span of 21 bases. The length of the CDR3 is 16 residues. The CDR3 is CASSRPVRAPGNEQFF. CDR3 sequence (DNA): TGTGCCAGCTCGCGACCGGTCAGGGCGCCAGGCAATGAGCAGTTCTTC.

This clonotype was recorded a few times. The chain carries TRBV7-2 and TRBJ2-5; tentative D call: TRBD2 (5 bases). Germline V gene data show CDR1 as SGHTA and CDR2 as FQGNSA. V was clipped by 4 bases and J by 2 bases, with 14 bases between them. There are 15 residues in the CDR3. The CDR3 here is CASSSWTVTQETQYF. CDR3 coding DNA: TGTGCCAGCAGCTCTTGGACTGTTACTCAAGAGACCCAGTACTTC.

The sample holds a few counts of this clonotype. This chain joins TRBV20-1 and TRBJ1-6; TRBD1 is a possible D gene (6 bases). Looked up from germline, CDR1 is DFQATT and CDR2 is SNEGSKA (reference sequence). V was clipped by 4 bases and J by 5 bases, with 15 bases between them. The length of the CDR3 is 15 residues. CDR3 region: CSATQQQGNNSPLHF. The CDR3 bases are TGCAGTGCTACACAACAACAGGGAAATAATTCACCCCTCCACTTT.

V and J are TRBV7-2 and TRBJ1-2; TRBD1 might be the D (6 bases). V lost 3 bases, J lost 8 bases, and 16 bases lay in between. The CDR3 loop spans 14 amino acids. The V gene's germline CDR1 is SGHTA and CDR2 FQGNSA. The CDR3 spells CASSLEVTGHGYTF. The CDR3 nucleotides are TGTGCCAGCAGCTTGGAGGTTACGGGACACGGCTACACCTTC.

This sequence joins TRBV12-3 or TRBV12-4 and TRBJ2-3; no clear D gene. This CDR3 has 17 amino acids. V was trimmed by 1 base and J by 4 bases, leaving 18 bases between them. CDR3 residues: CASSLVAGFIAPDTQYF. In DNA form, the CDR3 reads TGTGCCAGCAGTTTAGTTGCCGGTTTTATAGCCCCAGATACGCAGTATTTT.

This clonotype was recorded a few times. The chain's CDR3 is CASSPDPTRYEKLFF. The CDR3 DNA is TGTGCCAGCAGCCCCGACCCGACACGATATGAAAAACTGTTTTTT. The V and J genes are TRBV7-9 and TRBJ1-4; D gene uncertain. The ends were cut back, 5 bases at V and 6 bases at J, with 16 bases in the middle. Germline V lookup: CDR1 SEHNR, CDR2 FQNEAQ (reference sequence). The CDR3 is 15 residues long.

This chain uses TRBV20-1 with TRBJ2-7; 11 positions match TRBD1. The CDR3 runs to 18 residues. Germline CDR1 is DFQATT and CDR2 is SNEGSKA (reference sequence). Unmatched junction bases numbered 11, after V lost 0 bases and J lost 1 base. The CDR3 region is CSARDDGDRGAPSYEQYF. The CDR3 DNA sequence: TGCAGTGCTAGAGATGACGGGGACAGGGGGGCCCCATCCTACGAGCAGTACTTC.

CDR3 in DNA: TGTGCCACCAGTGATTTTTCCATCTACCCCAGCTCCTATAATTCACCCCTCCACTTT. It encodes CATSDFSIYPSSYNSPLHF. The chain has TRBV24-1 and TRBJ1-6; D call uncertain. Trimming removed 1 base from V and 0 bases from J, with 15 bases in between. This CDR3 is built from 19 residues. Per the germline V gene, CDR1 is KGHDR and CDR2 is SFDVKD.

The chain joins TRBV25-1 to TRBJ2-5; D is unresolved. V gave up 2 bases and J gave up 5 bases, with 12 bases separating them. The CDR3 totals 14 residues. The germline V gene has CDR1 MGHDK and CDR2 SYGVNS. The CDR3 loop is CASSEPRVGETQYF. The CDR3 bases are TGTGCCAGCAGTGAACCAAGGGTCGGGGAGACCCAGTACTTC.

V and J are TRBV7-2 and TRBJ2-7; TRBD2 aligns across 12 bases. Germline CDR1 SGHTA, CDR2 FQGNSA. V lost 1 base and J lost 7; bases outside the gene matches: 5. The CDR3 contains 15 residues. The CDR3 nucleotides are TGTGCCAGCAGCTTAGGACTAGCGGGGGCCCGAGAGCAGTACTTC. Its translation is CASSLGLAGAREQYF.

The chain combines TRBV29-1 with TRBJ1-2, with D hard to call. The CDR3 loop spans 10 amino acids. Germline V CDR1 and CDR2: SQVTM, ANQGSEA. The V gene lost 4 bases and the J gene lost 8 bases, with 8 bases spanning the gap. CDR3 region: CSVGNPGYTF. In DNA, the CDR3 is TGCAGCGTTGGAAACCCGGGCTACACCTTC.

The chain is built from TRBV20-1 and TRBJ2-7; the match to TRBD2 covers 15 bases. CDR1 and CDR2 from the germline V gene are DFQATT and SNEGSKA (reference sequence). V lost 6 bases to trimming and J lost 0 bases; unmatched junction nucleotides: 6. This CDR3 region has 16 residues. This CDR3 reads CSARGLAGGFSYEQYF. CDR3 nucleotide sequence: TGCAGTGCAAGGGGACTAGCGGGGGGTTTCTCCTACGAGCAGTACTTC.